The sequence of this T cell receptor (beta chain) was determined in a study of T cells in women clearing cervical HPV infection. Study-wide context: Donors had HPV16-related CIN3 or worse; 2 had invasive cancer. Case blood was drawn when the lesion was first found; control blood after infection became undetectable. With HLA typing for only a few women, HLA confounding remains possible.

Worth noting for this clone: Its target is not known. The read ends 3 residues before the CDR3 terminus; that terminus is restored from the germline J gene.

Study-level results: CIN3+ cases had significantly higher TCR repertoire richness than controls, but evenness did not differ.

CDR1 LNHDA and CDR2 SQIVND come from the germline V gene (reference sequence). The CDR3 contains 14 residues. Trimming shortened V by 5 bases and J by 4 bases, and 11 bases separated the two germline ends. The table came from immunoSEQ multiplex PCR; TCRdb's copy has only in-frame clones and leaves some out. The sample holds about 25,000 clones. Sequences were obtained from blood buffy coat. The source is a woman between 18 and 75 years old with a cervical HPV16 infection that either progressed to CIN3+ or cleared (not recorded which). V is TRBV19 and J is TRBJ1-4; D gene unclear. CDR3 protein: CASSLRGFNEKLFF. CDR3 DNA (partial): TGTGCCAGTAGTCTACGGGGATTTAATGAAAAA.